Listed below are T cell receptor beta chains from one sample, sequenced in a study of blood T cell repertoires in COVID-19. The method was immunoSEQ multiplex PCR; TCRdb's version includes in-frame clones alone and lacks a portion of them. Among approximately 250,000 clones listed, about 88% were seen once. The specimen was peripheral blood. Source of these receptors: a man aged 25 to 45 with active or convalescent COVID-19. Each CDR3 is given with its conserved first and last residue. D genes are given only for firm matches. Clone size is not always given. Where it is, it says once, few, many or a class for expanded clones.

J: TRBJ1-5; D: NA; size: once; V: TRBV19; DNA: TGTGCCAGTCGAATACAGGATTCAAGCAATCAGCCCCAGCATTTT; CDR3: CASRIQDSSNQPQHF
J: TRBJ2-3; D: NA; size: once; V: TRBV25-1; DNA: TGTGCCAGCAGTTACACAGATACGCAGTATTTT; CDR3: CASSYTDTQYF
J: TRBJ2-1; D: NA; size: NA; V: TRBV3-1/TRBV3-2; DNA: TGTGCCAGCAGCCATCCTAGAACAAATGAGCAGTTCTTC; CDR3: CASSHPRTNEQFF
J: TRBJ1-2; D: NA; size: once; V: TRBV6-6; DNA: TGTGCCAGCAGTTACACAACAGACTATGGCTACACCTTC; CDR3: CASSYTTDYGYTF
J: TRBJ1-2; D: TRBD1; size: NA; V: TRBV11-2; DNA: TGTGCCAGCAGCTTAGTCGACAGGGGATATGGCTACACCTTC; CDR3: CASSLVDRGYGYTF
J: TRBJ2-3; D: TRBD1; size: NA; V: TRBV4-3; DNA: TGCGCCAGCAGCCAAGAAGGCGGACAGGGAATAGATACGCAGTATTTT; CDR3: CASSQEGGQGIDTQYF
J: TRBJ2-1; D: NA; size: NA; V: TRBV7-2; DNA: TGTGCCAGCAGCTTAGCACGGGGAGAGCAGTTCTTC; CDR3: CASSLARGEQFF
J: TRBJ1-1; D: TRBD1; size: many; V: TRBV6-6; DNA: TGTGCCAGCAGGTTCCCGGGACAGGGCACTGAAGCTTTCTTT; CDR3: CASRFPGQGTEAFF
J: TRBJ2-3; D: TRBD1; size: once; V: TRBV6-5; DNA: TGTGCCAGCAGAGCCGGGACAGGGGGCCCAGATACGCAGTATTTT; CDR3: CASRAGTGGPDTQYF
J: TRBJ2-5; D: TRBD2; size: once; V: TRBV9; DNA: TGTGCCAGCGAGCGGGGGGCTAAGGGAGAGACCCAGTACTTC; CDR3: CASERGAKGETQYF
J: TRBJ2-1; D: TRBD2; size: once; V: TRBV7-2; DNA: TGTGCCAGCAGCTTAGGACTAGCGGGCCTGGATGAGCAGTTCTTC; CDR3: CASSLGLAGLDEQFF
J: TRBJ2-6; D: NA; size: NA; V: TRBV3-1/TRBV3-2; DNA: TGTGCCAGCAGCCAAGATTACTCCCGAAGCGGCGTCCTGACTTTC; CDR3: CASSQDYSRSGVLTF
J: TRBJ2-3; D: TRBD2; size: NA; V: TRBV6-5; DNA: TGTGCCAGCAGTTTAAGGACTAGCGGGGGGGCAGATACGCAGTATTTT; CDR3: CASSLRTSGGADTQYF
J: TRBJ1-1; D: TRBD1; size: NA; V: TRBV5-1; DNA: TGCGCCAGCAGGCCGGGACAGGGGGCGAGTAACACTGAAGCTTTCTTT; CDR3: CASRPGQGASNTEAFF
J: TRBJ1-6; D: NA; size: NA; V: TRBV19; DNA: TGTGCCAGTAGTACCTCAACACAGGCTTACAATTCACCCCTCCACTTT; CDR3: CASSTSTQAYNSPLHF
J: TRBJ2-5; D: NA; size: NA; V: TRBV5-1; DNA: TGCGCCAGCAGCTTGGGATGGGGGCGAGAGACCCAGTACTTC; CDR3: CASSLGWGRETQYF
J: TRBJ2-1; D: NA; size: NA; V: TRBV7-9; DNA: TGTGCCAGCAGCCAAGACAGGAATGAGCAGTTCTTC; CDR3: CASSQDRNEQFF
J: TRBJ2-7; D: NA; size: NA; V: TRBV5-4; DNA: TGTGCCAGCAGCCCTGACAGAGCCTACGAGCAGTACTTC; CDR3: CASSPDRAYEQYF
J: TRBJ1-2; D: NA; size: once; V: TRBV12-3/TRBV12-4; DNA: TGTGCCAGCAGTCGTTCGGGAAACTATGGCTACACCTTC; CDR3: CASSRSGNYGYTF
J: TRBJ1-1; D: NA; size: NA; V: TRBV7-2; DNA: TGTGCCAGCAGCTTTGGGGCGTGGGTTATGAACACTGAAGCTTTCTTT; CDR3: CASSFGAWVMNTEAFF
J: TRBJ1-5; D: NA; size: NA; V: TRBV4-2; DNA: TGTGCCAGCAGCCAGGGACCGCACCGGGAGGGAGGTCAGCCCCAGCATTTT; CDR3: CASSQGPHREGGQPQHF
J: TRBJ1-5; D: NA; size: NA; V: TRBV12-3/TRBV12-4; DNA: TGTGCCAGCAGGATTGCGTCCCAGCCCCAGCATTTT; CDR3: CASRIASQPQHF
J: TRBJ2-1; D: TRBD2; size: NA; V: TRBV29-1; DNA: TGCAGCGCCGCTAGCGGGGTGTACAATGAGCAGTTCTTC; CDR3: CSAASGVYNEQFF
J: TRBJ1-4; D: NA; size: NA; V: TRBV7-2; DNA: TGTGCCAGCAGCCCACGCGCGGCAGGGGCCAGTGAAAAACTGTTTTTT; CDR3: CASSPRAAGASEKLFF
J: TRBJ1-1; D: NA; size: NA; V: TRBV19; DNA: TGTGCCAGTCACCCTGCACCGGGTAGGGGTGTGAACACTGAAGCTTTCTTT; CDR3: CASHPAPGRGVNTEAFF
J: TRBJ1-6; D: NA; size: NA; V: TRBV7-2; DNA: TGTGCCAGCAGCTTAGTGGGCAGCCGAGGGGGTAATTCACCCCTCCACTTT; CDR3: CASSLVGSRGGNSPLHF
J: TRBJ1-2; D: NA; size: once; V: TRBV15; DNA: TGTGCCACCAGCAGAGTGGGCACGGGGGGCTATGGCTACACCTTC; CDR3: CATSRVGTGGYGYTF
J: TRBJ1-2; D: NA; size: once; V: TRBV12-3/TRBV12-4; DNA: TGTGCCAGCAGTCGGTCGGGTCTCTATGGCTACACCTTC; CDR3: CASSRSGLYGYTF
J: TRBJ1-3; D: NA; size: NA; V: TRBV7-2; DNA: TGTGCCAGCAGCCCCTCTTCGTCTGGAAACACCATATATTTT; CDR3: CASSPSSSGNTIYF
J: TRBJ2-5; D: TRBD1; size: NA; V: TRBV27; DNA: TGTGCCAGCACGGAAAGGGGGCCTCAAGAGACCCAGTACTTC; CDR3: CASTERGPQETQYF
J: TRBJ1-6; D: NA; size: NA; V: TRBV5-6; DNA: TGTGCCAGCAGCTCCTCCGTCCGGATAGCTAATTCACCCCTCCACTTT; CDR3: CASSSSVRIANSPLHF
J: TRBJ2-5; D: TRBD2; size: NA; V: TRBV4-2; DNA: TGTGCCAGCAGCCCCCTGACCGAGGCTAGCGGGGGTTCTGAGACCCAGTACTTC; CDR3: CASSPLTEASGGSETQYF
J: TRBJ1-1; D: TRBD1; size: NA; V: TRBV6-1; DNA: TGTGCCAGCAGTGACGTCGGCGGGACAGGTGAAGCTTTCTTT; CDR3: CASSDVGGTGEAFF
J: TRBJ2-7; D: TRBD2; size: NA; V: TRBV9; DNA: TGTGCCAGCAGCGTAGGTTTGGGGACTGGGAGGGCCTACGAGCAGTACTTC; CDR3: CASSVGLGTGRAYEQYF
J: TRBJ2-1; D: NA; size: NA; V: TRBV7-2; DNA: TGTGCCAGCAGCCCACGGGTCTTGGGCTACAATGAGCAGTTCTTC; CDR3: CASSPRVLGYNEQFF
J: TRBJ1-1; D: NA; size: few; V: TRBV2; DNA: TGTGCCAGCAGTGAAGTCAACACCGCCACTAAAGCTTTCTTT; CDR3: CASSEVNTATKAFF
J: TRBJ1-6; D: NA; size: few; V: TRBV11-2; DNA: TGTGCCAGCAGCTTACAGGGTCATTCACCCCTCCACTTT; CDR3: CASSLQGHSPLHF
J: TRBJ1-3; D: NA; size: NA; V: TRBV3-1/TRBV3-2; DNA: TGTGCCAGCAGCCAAGAACTCCTGGGCAGGGCTGGAAACACCATATATTTT; CDR3: CASSQELLGRAGNTIYF
J: TRBJ2-7; D: NA; size: NA; V: TRBV7-9; DNA: TGTGCCAGCAGCTCGTGGGGCAGTAACGACGAGCAGTACTTC; CDR3: CASSSWGSNDEQYF
J: TRBJ1-6; D: TRBD1; size: few; V: TRBV7-8; DNA: TGTGCCAGCAGCTCAAGACAGGGTCGGAATTCACCCCTCCACTTT; CDR3: CASSSRQGRNSPLHF
J: TRBJ1-1; D: NA; size: once; V: TRBV9; DNA: TGTGCCACCGGAATGGCAGGGGTGGGTGAAGCTTTCTTT; CDR3: CATGMAGVGEAFF
J: TRBJ1-5; D: NA; size: NA; V: TRBV7-6; DNA: TGTGCCAGCAGCAGATGGTGTAAGAGATGCAATCAGCCCCAGCATTTT; CDR3: CASSRWCKRCNQPQHF
J: TRBJ2-2; D: TRBD2; size: NA; V: TRBV9; DNA: TGTGCTAGCAGCGTAGCTCGACTAGCTCCCACCGGGGAGCTGTTTTTT; CDR3: CASSVARLAPTGELFF
J: TRBJ2-7; D: NA; size: NA; V: TRBV11-2; DNA: TGTGCCAGCAGCTCGATAGCGAGGAGCGGAATCTACGAGCAGTACTTC; CDR3: CASSSIARSGIYEQYF
J: TRBJ1-1; D: NA; size: NA; V: TRBV6-5; DNA: TGTGCCAGCAGTTACGAAGGTGACATGAACACTGAAGCTTTCTTT; CDR3: CASSYEGDMNTEAFF
J: TRBJ1-5; D: NA; size: once; V: TRBV6-6; DNA: TGTGCCAGCAGTTACGTAGGGAGTAGCAATCAGCCCCAGCATTTT; CDR3: CASSYVGSSNQPQHF
J: TRBJ1-2; D: TRBD1; size: NA; V: TRBV19; DNA: TGTGCCAGTAGTTCCAGGGGGACGGGGTATGGCTACACCTTC; CDR3: CASSSRGTGYGYTF
J: TRBJ1-5; D: NA; size: NA; V: TRBV19; DNA: TGTGCCAGTAGTATCGGACAGTCCAATCAGCCCCAGCATTTT; CDR3: CASSIGQSNQPQHF
J: TRBJ2-3; D: TRBD1; size: NA; V: TRBV18; DNA: TGTGCCAGCCGCGGACCAGGGGGCGAGCCAGATACGCAGTATTTT; CDR3: CASRGPGGEPDTQYF
J: TRBJ1-6; D: TRBD1; size: NA; V: TRBV10-3; DNA: TGTGCCATCAGCCTCCGCGGGACAGGGGATTCACCCCTCCACTTT; CDR3: CAISLRGTGDSPLHF
J: TRBJ1-4; D: NA; size: NA; V: TRBV11-2; DNA: TGTGCCAGCAGCTCGACAAGAATGAATGAAAAACTGTTTTTT; CDR3: CASSSTRMNEKLFF
J: TRBJ2-7; D: TRBD1; size: NA; V: TRBV7-2; DNA: TGTGCCAGCAGCTTAGACCGGGACAGGGGAGGTAGAGGCTACGAGCAGTACTTC; CDR3: CASSLDRDRGGRGYEQYF